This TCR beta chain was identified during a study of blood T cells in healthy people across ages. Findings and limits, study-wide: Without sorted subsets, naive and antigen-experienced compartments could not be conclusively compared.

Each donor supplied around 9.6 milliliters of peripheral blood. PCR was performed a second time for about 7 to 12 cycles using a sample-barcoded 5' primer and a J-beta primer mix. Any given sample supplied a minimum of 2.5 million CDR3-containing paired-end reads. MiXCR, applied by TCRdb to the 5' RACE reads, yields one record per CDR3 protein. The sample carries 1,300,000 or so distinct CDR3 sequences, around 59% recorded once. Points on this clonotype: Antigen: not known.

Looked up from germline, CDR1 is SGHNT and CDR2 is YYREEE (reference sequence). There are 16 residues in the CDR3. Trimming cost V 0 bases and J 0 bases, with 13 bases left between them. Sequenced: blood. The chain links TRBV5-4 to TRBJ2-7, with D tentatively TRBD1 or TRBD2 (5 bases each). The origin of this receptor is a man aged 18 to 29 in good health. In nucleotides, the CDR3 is TGTGCCAGCAGCTTGGCCCCCGGGACCATCTCCTACGAGCAGTACTTC. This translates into CASSLAPGTISYEQYF.